The rows below give T cell receptor beta chains drawn from one sample of a study of cytomegalovirus exposure and HLA in healthy donors. Some clones are missing from TCRdb's copy, which holds only in-frame ones; the method was immunoSEQ multiplex PCR. This table holds 300,000 or so clones, 80% to 90% found once. Material: PBMCs. Receptors were obtained from a middle-aged woman in good health and CMV-seropositive. CDR3s include the opening cysteine and the closing phenylalanine or tryptophan. The D gene is left open where the match is weak. Some rows mark clone size as missing; the rest say once, few, many or name a class of expanded clone.

J | V | size | D | DNA | CDR3
TRBJ2-7 | TRBV5-4 | NA | NA | TGTGCCAGCAGCTCCGGGAGATCCTACGAGCAGTACTTC | CASSSGRSYEQYF
TRBJ1-6 | TRBV7-3 | NA | TRBD1 | TGTGCCAGCAGCTTGTCCGGGACAGTTAATTCACCCCTCCACTTT | CASSLSGTVNSPLHF
TRBJ2-5 | TRBV7-8 | NA | TRBD2 | TGTGCCAGCAGCCCTCTAGCGGGAGTAGGGACGCAAGAGACCCAGTACTTC | CASSPLAGVGTQETQYF
TRBJ2-7 | TRBV25-1 | once | TRBD2 | TGTGCCAGCAGTCCCCCGGGACTAGCTCAGGGCGAGCAGTACTTC | CASSPPGLAQGEQYF
TRBJ2-7 | TRBV4-3 | NA | NA | TGCGCCAGCAGCCCCATGTGGGGGGATTACTACGAGCAGTACTTC | CASSPMWGDYYEQYF
TRBJ2-5 | TRBV15 | NA | TRBD2 | TGTGCCACCAGCAGAGATTTGTCGGCGGGAGAAGAGACCCAGTACTTC | CATSRDLSAGEETQYF
TRBJ1-5 | TRBV7-9 | NA | NA | TGTGCCAGCAGCTTAGGACAGGCCGATCAGCCCCAGCATTTT | CASSLGQADQPQHF
TRBJ2-7 | TRBV25-1 | NA | NA | TGTGCCAGCAGTGATACTAACCGTCACGAGCAGTACTTC | CASSDTNRHEQYF
TRBJ2-1 | TRBV6-1 | NA | TRBD2 | TGTGCCAGCGTGTCGGGACTAAATACGAATGAGCAGTTCTTC | CASVSGLNTNEQFF
TRBJ2-4 | TRBV18 | NA | TRBD2 | TGTGCCAGCTCACCACCCGAGGGAGGGTGGCCCAAAAACATTCAGTACTTC | CASSPPEGGWPKNIQYF
TRBJ1-5 | TRBV21-1 | NA | NA | TGTGCCAGCAGCGGAGCCGGGCGTGGCAGGGGCAATCAGCCCCAGCATTTT | CASSGAGRGRGNQPQHF
TRBJ1-2 | TRBV7-2 | few | TRBD1 | TGTGCCAGCAGCCCTACAGGGACAGCCTTAAGTGACTATGGCTACACCTTC | CASSPTGTALSDYGYTF